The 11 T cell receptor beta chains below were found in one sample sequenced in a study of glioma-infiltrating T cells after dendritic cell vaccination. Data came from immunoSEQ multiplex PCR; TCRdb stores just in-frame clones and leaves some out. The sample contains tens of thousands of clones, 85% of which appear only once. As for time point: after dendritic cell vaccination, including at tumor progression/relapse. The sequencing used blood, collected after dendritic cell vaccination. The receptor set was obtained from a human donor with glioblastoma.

CDR3 coding DNA: TGTGCCAGCAGCGGGTCCGATACGCAGTATTTT. Translation gives CASSGSDTQYF. The rearrangement joins TRBV6-6 to TRBJ2-3; D gene uncertain. The V gene lost 6 bases and the J gene lost 6 bases, with 7 bases spanning the gap. The germline CDR1 and CDR2 sequences are MNHNY and SVGAGI (reference sequence). The CDR3 has 11 amino acids.

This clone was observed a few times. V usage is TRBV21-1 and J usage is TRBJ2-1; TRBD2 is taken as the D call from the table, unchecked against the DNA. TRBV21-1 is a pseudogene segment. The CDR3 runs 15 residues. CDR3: CASSKERGDHNEQFF. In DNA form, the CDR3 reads TGTGCCAGCAGCAAAGAGCGGGGAGATCACAATGAGCAGTTCTTC.

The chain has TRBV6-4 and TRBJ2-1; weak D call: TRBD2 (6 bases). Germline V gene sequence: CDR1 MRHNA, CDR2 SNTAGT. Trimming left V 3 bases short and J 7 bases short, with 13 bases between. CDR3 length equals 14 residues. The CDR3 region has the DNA TGTGCCAGCAGTGAGGGGACCGGGGGTAATGAGCAGTTCTTC. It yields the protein CASSEGTGGNEQFF.

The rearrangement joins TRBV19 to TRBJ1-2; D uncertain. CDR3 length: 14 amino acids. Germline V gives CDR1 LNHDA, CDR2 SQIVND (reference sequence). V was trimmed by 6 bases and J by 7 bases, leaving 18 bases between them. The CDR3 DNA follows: TGTGCCAGTAGACCAGAGGACTTCCTTTTTGGCTACACCTTC. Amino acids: CASRPEDFLFGYTF.

The CDR3 loop reads CASSDTGPSSYTF. The CDR3 nucleotides are TGTGCCAGCAGTGACACAGGGCCGTCAAGCTACACCTTC. The chain has TRBV2 and TRBJ1-2, with D possibly matching TRBD1 (6 bases). The CDR3 contains 13 residues. CDR1 is SNHLY and CDR2 is FYNNEI in the germline V gene. V lost 3 bases to trimming and J lost 9 bases, with 14 bases between them.

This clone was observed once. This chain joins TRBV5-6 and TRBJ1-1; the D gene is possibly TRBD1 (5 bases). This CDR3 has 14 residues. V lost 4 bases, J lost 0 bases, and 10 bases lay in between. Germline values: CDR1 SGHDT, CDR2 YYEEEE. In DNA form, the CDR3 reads TGTGCCAGCAGCATGACAGATATGAACACTGAAGCTTTCTTT. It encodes CASSMTDMNTEAFF.

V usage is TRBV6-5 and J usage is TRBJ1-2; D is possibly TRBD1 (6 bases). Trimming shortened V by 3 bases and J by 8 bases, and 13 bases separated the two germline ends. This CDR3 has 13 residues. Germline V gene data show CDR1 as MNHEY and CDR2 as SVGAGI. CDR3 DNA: TGTGCCAGCAGTTATAAGGACAGTGTAGGCTACACCTTC. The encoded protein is CASSYKDSVGYTF.

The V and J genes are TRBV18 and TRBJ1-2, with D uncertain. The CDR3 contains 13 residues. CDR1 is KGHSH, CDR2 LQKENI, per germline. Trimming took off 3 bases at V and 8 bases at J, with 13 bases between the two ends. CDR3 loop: CASSPSQDRGYTF. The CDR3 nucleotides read TGTGCCAGCTCACCCAGCCAGGATCGGGGCTACACCTTC.

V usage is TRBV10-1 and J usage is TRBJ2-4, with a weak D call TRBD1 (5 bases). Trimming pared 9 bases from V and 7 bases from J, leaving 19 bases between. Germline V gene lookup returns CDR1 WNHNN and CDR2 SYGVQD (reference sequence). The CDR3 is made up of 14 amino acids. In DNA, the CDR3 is TGCGCCAGAGGTCCCCCAGGGCAGGTTAACATTCAGTACTTC. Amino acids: CARGPPGQVNIQYF.

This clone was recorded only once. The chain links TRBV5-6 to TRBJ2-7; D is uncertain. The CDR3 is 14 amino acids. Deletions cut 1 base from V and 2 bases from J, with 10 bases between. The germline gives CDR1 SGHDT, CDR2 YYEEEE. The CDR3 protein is CASSLLDGAYEQYF. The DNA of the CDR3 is TGTGCCAGCAGCTTGCTCGACGGAGCCTACGAGCAGTACTTC.

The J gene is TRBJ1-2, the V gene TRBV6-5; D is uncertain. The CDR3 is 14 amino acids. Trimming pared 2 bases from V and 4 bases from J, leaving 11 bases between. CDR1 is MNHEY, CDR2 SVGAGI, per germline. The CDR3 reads CASSYEVGVYGYTF. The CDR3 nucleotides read TGTGCCAGCAGTTACGAGGTCGGGGTCTATGGCTACACCTTC.